Below, 31 T cell receptor beta chains from the same sample are listed, as sequenced in a study of cytomegalovirus exposure and HLA in healthy donors. The study ran its PCR with 60 Vbeta and 13 Jbeta primers. Libraries were prepared by immunoSEQ multiplex PCR; TCRdb keeps only in-frame clonotypes and omits some of them. Of approximately 160,000 clones listed, 60% to 85% are singletons. The sample was PBMCs. The receptors were gathered from a female donor in good health and CMV-seronegative.

This clone was recorded once. The genes are TRBV19 and TRBJ2-3, with TRBD2 matching 8 bases. After removal of 3 bases from V and 2 bases from J, the junction contained 7 bases not matched to a gene. This CDR3 is 16 amino acids long. The germline CDR1 and CDR2 sequences are LNHDA and SQIVND (reference sequence). The CDR3 DNA follows: TGTGCCAGTAGTATCCGGCCTAGCGGGTCCACAGATACGCAGTATTTT. Translating gives CASSIRPSGSTDTQYF.

This clone showed up just a few times. One end of the junction is discordant with germline, which a read error may explain. The chain couples TRBV5-4 to TRBJ2-7, with D perhaps matching TRBD1 (6 bases). Germline CDR1 SGHNT, CDR2 YYREEE (reference sequence). This CDR3 region has 13 residues. The CDR3 reads CASSFPGAPVEDF. The CDR3 DNA reads TGTGCCAGCAGCTTCCCAGGGGCCCCAGTCGAGGACTTC.

This chain connects TRBV5-1 to TRBJ1-3; D is undetermined. This CDR3 region has 15 residues. Germline values: CDR1 SGHRS, CDR2 YFSETQ. V was pared by 4 bases and J by 2 bases, with 13 bases between. The CDR3 sequence is CASSLTGPPGNTIYF. The CDR3 nucleotides are TGCGCCAGCAGCCTCACGGGTCCACCTGGAAACACCATATATTTT.

V usage is TRBV30 and J usage is TRBJ1-2; 7 bases match TRBD1. CDR3 size: 13 residues. V shed 8 bases and J 8 bases; nucleotides not matched to a gene: 14. Germline CDR1 GTSNPN, CDR2 SVGIG (reference sequence). DNA for the CDR3: TGTGCCCGAGACTACAGGGGATCAAGCGGCTACACCTTC. It specifies CARDYRGSSGYTF.

This chain joins TRBV6-1 and TRBJ1-1, with 7 positions matching TRBD1. This CDR3 region has 13 residues. CDR1 and CDR2 (germline): MNHNS, SASEGT. The ends lost 11 bases at V and 4 bases at J; junction bases unmatched: 10. CDR3 sequence reads: CAGSFDRATEAFF. As DNA, the CDR3 is TGTGCCGGTTCGTTTGACAGGGCCACTGAAGCTTTCTTT.

This chain uses TRBV6-1 with TRBJ2-3; unclear D gene. The CDR3 has 18 residues. Germline CDR1 MNHNS, CDR2 SASEGT. V lost 2 bases to trimming and J lost 3 bases, with 21 bases between them. The chain's CDR3 is CASSENLRGSGGTDTQYF. In nucleotides, the CDR3 is TGTGCCAGCAGTGAAAATCTAAGAGGCTCTGGTGGTACAGATACGCAGTATTTT.

The chain combines TRBV7-3 with TRBJ2-1, with 7 bases fitting TRBD2. Losses at the gene ends were 5 bases for V and 1 base for J; bases not matched to a gene: 11. This CDR3 spans 17 amino acids. Germline CDR1 SGHTA, CDR2 FQGTGA. CDR3 region: CASSTQKLALSYNEQFF. The CDR3 DNA reads TGTGCCAGCAGCACACAGAAACTAGCGCTTTCCTACAATGAGCAGTTCTTC.

The chain recombines TRBV6-5 with TRBJ1-1; D is perhaps TRBD1 (6 bases). In germline, CDR1 is MNHEY, CDR2 SVGAGI. V dropped 2 bases and J dropped 11 bases, with 15 bases sitting between them. The length of the CDR3 is 13 residues. The CDR3 spells CASSYAGGGTAFF. CDR3 in DNA: TGTGCCAGCAGTTACGCCGGGGGGGGCACGGCTTTCTTT.

The V call is TRBV7-2, the J call TRBJ2-7; D not certain. CDR3 length: 14 residues. Trimming took off 1 base at V and 2 bases at J, with 9 bases between the two ends. In germline, CDR1 is SGHTA, CDR2 FQGNSA. The CDR3 sequence: CASSLGKLTYEQYF. The CDR3 DNA reads as TGTGCCAGCAGCTTAGGCAAACTAACCTACGAGCAGTACTTC.

This chain uses TRBV5-4 with TRBJ2-1; TRBD2 matches 9 bases. Germline values: CDR1 SGHNT, CDR2 YYREEE (reference sequence). The CDR3 spans 14 residues. V gave up 5 bases and J gave up 9 bases; unmatched junction bases: 9. The CDR3, as DNA: TGTGCCAGCAGTCCCGGTTTAGCGGGAGCTGAGCAGTTCTTC. Its translation: CASSPGLAGAEQFF.

The V and J genes are TRBV7-9 and TRBJ2-5; D is perhaps TRBD2 (5 bases). V was clipped by 0 bases and J by 7 bases, with 18 bases between them. CDR1 and CDR2 (germline): SEHNR, FQNEAQ (reference sequence). The CDR3 has 16 amino acids. CDR3 coding DNA: TGTGCCAGCAGCTTAGCGAGGAGGCTAGTCGCGGGGACCCAGTACTTC. Protein sequence: CASSLARRLVAGTQYF.

This chain connects TRBV28 to TRBJ1-1; D is possibly TRBD1 (6 bases). The CDR3 is made up of 12 amino acids. Germline lookup yields CDR1 MDHEN and CDR2 SYDVKM. V lost 8 bases and J lost 0, with 7 bases in between. The CDR3 sequence: CASGGMNTEAFF. CDR3 sequence (DNA): TGTGCCAGCGGGGGCATGAACACTGAAGCTTTCTTT.

This sequence joins TRBV5-1 and TRBJ2-7; 8 bases map to TRBD1. Germline V gene lookup returns CDR1 SGHRS and CDR2 YFSETQ. The CDR3 sequence is 14 residues long. Losses at the gene ends were 3 bases for V and 3 bases for J; bases not matched to a gene: 5. This CDR3 reads CASSSDRVIYEQYF. The CDR3 coding sequence is TGCGCCAGCAGCTCGGACAGGGTAATCTACGAGCAGTACTTC.

The chain joins TRBV12-5 to TRBJ1-1; D possibly corresponds to TRBD1 (6 bases). The CDR3 consists of 15 residues. Germline-derived CDR1 and CDR2 are LGHNT and FRNRAP. The germline V and J ends were trimmed by 1 base and 1 base, with 10 bases remaining between them. This CDR3 is CASGLGDIRNTEAFF. In nucleotides, the CDR3 is TGTGCTAGTGGTTTGGGGGACATCCGGAACACTGAAGCTTTCTTT.

This chain connects TRBV9 to TRBJ2-5; possible D gene TRBD2, 6 bases. CDR3 length: 14 amino acids. Germline CDR1 and CDR2: SGDLS and YYNGEE. Between the trimmed V and J ends, which lost 4 bases and 2 bases, there was a span of 12 bases. The CDR3 region is CASSPRGTQETQYF. The CDR3 region has the DNA TGTGCCAGCAGCCCGCGGGGCACACAAGAGACCCAGTACTTC.

This clone has a handful of counts. This chain connects TRBV4-1 to TRBJ1-1; 8 nucleotides agree with TRBD1. Trimming removed 1 base from V and 4 bases from J; junction bases left unmatched: 8. This CDR3 region has 16 residues. Germline values: CDR1 MGHRA, CDR2 YSYEKL. CDR3 in amino acids: CASSQGQGPWGTEAFF. The CDR3 DNA reads as TGCGCCAGCAGCCAAGGACAGGGGCCATGGGGCACTGAAGCTTTCTTT.

V and J are TRBV6-6 and TRBJ1-2; D gene uncertain. The length of the CDR3 is 14 residues. CDR1 MNHNY and CDR2 SVGAGI come from the germline V gene (reference sequence). V shed 0 bases and J shed 5 bases, with 10 bases lying between them. The CDR3 DNA follows: TGTGCCAGCAGTTACTCAAAGGCGGGGTATGGCTACACCTTC. Translating gives CASSYSKAGYGYTF.

The V call is TRBV11-2, the J call TRBJ2-1; TRBD2 aligns across 8 bases. V lost 2 bases to trimming and J lost 7 bases; unmatched junction nucleotides: 19. CDR3 size: 19 residues. In germline, CDR1 is SGHAT, CDR2 FQNNGV. The CDR3 DNA reads TGTGCCAGCAGCTTATCCCAGGGTCGACGAGCGGGAGAGCCGAATGAGCAGTTCTTC. It yields the protein CASSLSQGRRAGEPNEQFF.

The CDR3 nucleotides are TGTGCCAGCAGTTTGTTAGACCCGGGACAGGGATATGGCTACACCTTC. It encodes CASSLLDPGQGYGYTF. The V and J genes are TRBV27 and TRBJ1-2; 9 bases map to TRBD1. This CDR3 has 16 residues. V lost 3 bases, J lost 5 bases, and 10 bases stayed unmatched. Germline loops: CDR1 MNHEY, CDR2 SMNVEV (reference sequence).

J is TRBJ2-7 and V is TRBV21-1; whether TRBD1, the table's D call, matches the DNA was not checked. TRBV21-1 is listed as a pseudogene. This CDR3 has 18 amino acids. The CDR3 loop reads CASSPGTGKEGGLYEQYF. As DNA, the CDR3 is TGTGCCAGCAGCCCCGGGACAGGGAAAGAAGGCGGTCTCTACGAGCAGTACTTC.

V usage is TRBV6-6 and J usage is TRBJ1-5; 8 bases are a match to TRBD1. The germline V gene has CDR1 MNHNY and CDR2 SVGAGI (reference sequence). Unmatched junction bases numbered 7, after V lost 0 bases and J lost 6 bases. This CDR3 contains 16 residues. The CDR3 region has the DNA TGTGCCAGCAGTTACTCGCGGCAGGGGGCGGTTCAGCCCCAGCATTTT. This codes for CASSYSRQGAVQPQHF.

A word on this clone: A junction boundary mismatches the germline segment, possibly from a read error. V gene TRBV6-6 combines with J gene TRBJ1-4; 7 bases agree with TRBD1. Per germline, CDR1 MNHNY and CDR2 SVGAGI (reference sequence). The CDR3 contains 14 residues. CDR3 protein: CASSYRGGNEKLFF. For the CDR3, the DNA is TGTGCCAGTAGTTACAGGGGAGGTAATGAAAAACTGTTTTTT.

The chain is built from TRBV28 and TRBJ2-7; D is unclear. V lost 6 bases and J 6 bases, leaving 15 bases between the germline ends. The CDR3 totals 13 residues. The germline CDR1 and CDR2 sequences are MDHEN and SYDVKM. The CDR3 sequence: CASSHKTGFEQYF. The DNA of the CDR3 is TGTGCCAGCAGCCATAAGACCGGGTTCGAGCAGTACTTC.

The V call is TRBV9, the J call TRBJ2-3; perhaps TRBD2 as D (5 bases). The length of the CDR3 is 16 residues. Germline CDR1 SGDLS, CDR2 YYNGEE. V was clipped by 3 bases and J by 7 bases, with 21 bases between them. The CDR3 loop reads CASSGSVTPERNTQYF. CDR3 DNA: TGTGCCAGCAGCGGCTCGGTAACCCCCGAGCGGAATACGCAGTATTTT.

This clone was recorded a few times. The V call is TRBV18, the J call TRBJ2-7, with D perhaps matching TRBD1 (5 bases). V lost 2 bases to trimming and J lost 3 bases, with 14 bases between them. Germline values: CDR1 KGHSH, CDR2 LQKENI. CDR3 length: 15 residues. As DNA, the CDR3 is TGTGCCAGCTCACCAGAGCAGGACATTATCTACGAGCAGTACTTC. Amino acid sequence: CASSPEQDIIYEQYF.

The chain is built from TRBV5-6 and TRBJ1-6; D gene uncertain. The CDR3 contains 14 residues. Germline V gene data show CDR1 as SGHDT and CDR2 as YYEEEE. V lost 4 bases to trimming and J lost 7 bases, with 12 bases between them. The CDR3: CASSPSAGNSPLHF. The CDR3 DNA is TGTGCCAGCAGCCCGAGCGCGGGAAATTCACCCCTCCACTTT. Using reference TRBV5-6 and TRBJ1-6 for the parts outside the CDR3, the full variable domain is DAGVTQSPTHLIKTRGQQVTLRCSPKSGHDTVSWYQQALGQGPQFIFQYYEEEERQRGNFPDRFSGHQFPNYSSELNVNALLLGDSALYLCASSPSAGNSPLHFGNGTRLTVT.

This rearrangement joins TRBV15 to TRBJ2-7; D is ambiguous. CDR3 length equals 13 residues. CDR1 is LNHNV, CDR2 YYDKDF, per germline (reference sequence). V lost 3 bases and J 1 base, leaving 7 bases between the germline ends. The CDR3 protein is CATSSRVSYEQYF. CDR3 coding DNA: TGTGCCACCAGCAGTAGAGTTTCCTACGAGCAGTACTTC.

The J gene is TRBJ1-1, the V gene TRBV19, with 8 nucleotides matching TRBD1. With 2 bases clipped from V and 3 bases from J, the junction kept 2 bases outside the gene matches. This CDR3 is 14 amino acids long. Germline CDR1 is LNHDA and CDR2 is SQIVND (reference sequence). The CDR3 DNA is TGTGCCAGTAGTATACACAGGGGGGACACTGAAGCTTTCTTT. Protein product: CASSIHRGDTEAFF.

The chain carries TRBV4-3 and TRBJ1-6; the D gene is possibly TRBD1 (5 bases). Germline V CDR1 and CDR2: LGHNA, YSLEER. This CDR3 comprises 15 residues. Trimming removed 1 base at V and 6 bases at J, with 10 bases between. The CDR3 loop reads CASSQGRASNSPLHF. The CDR3 DNA reads TGCGCCAGCAGCCAAGGCAGGGCCAGTAATTCACCCCTCCACTTT.

The chain recombines TRBV5-1 with TRBJ2-7, with 9 bases aligning to TRBD1. Per the germline V gene, CDR1 is SGHRS and CDR2 is YFSETQ. The CDR3 has 15 residues. J lost 0 bases, V lost 8 bases, and 9 bases had no gene match. This CDR3 is CASKQGATPSYEQYF. The DNA for the CDR3 is TGCGCCAGTAAACAGGGGGCTACTCCCTCCTACGAGCAGTACTTC.

V usage is TRBV28 and J usage is TRBJ1-1, with 7 bases aligning to TRBD1. The junction had 2 bases not matched to a gene; V was cut back by 3 bases and J by 1 base. The CDR3 consists of 14 residues. Germline V CDR1 and CDR2: MDHEN, SYDVKM. The CDR3, as DNA: TGTGCCAGCAGTTTTGAGGGGGCGAACACTGAAGCTTTCTTT. Protein product: CASSFEGANTEAFF.